These 18 T cell receptor beta chains share one sample of origin, sequenced in a study of T cell responses to AZD1222 COVID-19 vaccine. The protocol was immunoSEQ multiplex PCR, while the TCRdb copy is restricted to in-frame clones and leaves out a portion. Here the sample spans 130,000 or so clones, 86% being singletons. Sequences were derived from peripheral blood, sampled on day 0 of AZD1222 vaccination. Every receptor here comes from an adult in good health.

The chain is built from TRBV4-2 and TRBJ2-1; 7 positions agree with TRBD2. The V and J ends lost 1 base and 8 bases, in that order; junction bases with no gene match: 17. There are 18 residues in the CDR3. The germline gives CDR1 LGHNA, CDR2 YNFKEQ. The CDR3 bases are TGTGCCAGCAGCCAAGGCACCCTACACGGACTAGAGTCCTATGAGCAGTTCTTC. Its protein product is CASSQGTLHGLESYEQFF.

This chain joins TRBV6-5 and TRBJ2-7; 7 nucleotides line up with TRBD1. This CDR3 spans 14 amino acids. CDR1 MNHEY and CDR2 SVGAGI come from the germline V gene. With 0 bases clipped from V and 10 bases from J, the junction kept 9 bases outside the gene matches. DNA of the CDR3: TGTGCCAGCAGTTACTCTGGACAGGCAAAATTTCAGTACTTC. It translates to CASSYSGQAKFQYF.

This chain uses TRBV4-1 with TRBJ1-2; tentatively, D is TRBD1 (6 bases). Trimming removed 4 bases from V and 8 bases from J, with 23 bases in between. CDR1 is MGHRA, CDR2 YSYEKL, per germline. The CDR3 has 16 amino acids. The chain's CDR3 is CASSRPGEWDIRGYTF. For the CDR3, the DNA is TGCGCCAGCAGCCGCCCTGGGGAGTGGGACATTCGAGGCTACACCTTC.

This chain joins TRBV7-2 and TRBJ2-5; D uncertain. Germline V gene sequence: CDR1 SGHTA, CDR2 FQGNSA. This CDR3 spans 13 amino acids. V lost 5 bases and J 2 bases, leaving 9 bases between the germline ends. CDR3 loop: CASSQHLQETQYF. The CDR3 nucleotides are TGTGCCAGCAGCCAGCACTTACAAGAGACCCAGTACTTC.

The sample holds one count of this clone. The chain joins TRBV28 to TRBJ2-1; 8 bases map to TRBD2. This CDR3 contains 15 residues. The junction had 5 bases not matched to a gene; V was cut back by 7 bases and J by 0 bases. Germline V gene sequence: CDR1 MDHEN, CDR2 SYDVKM. CDR3 residues: CASTGTRVSYNEQFF. DNA of the CDR3: TGTGCCAGCACCGGGACTAGGGTCTCCTACAATGAGCAGTTCTTC.

The rearrangement links TRBV9 to TRBJ2-1; 10 bases are a match to TRBD1. The germline CDR1 and CDR2 sequences are SGDLS and YYNGEE. The trim removed 2 bases at V and 5 bases at J, leaving 4 bases unmatched. The CDR3 loop spans 15 amino acids. This chain's CDR3 is CASSVSGTGDNEQFF. The CDR3 nucleotides read TGTGCCAGCAGCGTCTCCGGGACAGGGGACAATGAGCAGTTCTTC.

The V gene is TRBV21-1, the J gene TRBJ1-3. TRBV21-1 is listed as a pseudogene. CDR3 length: 17 amino acids. Here the CDR3 reads CASSKRRGRGSGNTIYF. The CDR3 coding sequence is TGTGCCAGCAGCAAAAGGCGGGGCCGGGGATCTGGAAACACCATATATTTT.

The chain is built from TRBV5-1 and TRBJ2-3, with 8 bases fitting TRBD2. CDR1 and CDR2 from the germline V gene are SGHRS and YFSETQ. This CDR3 is 17 amino acids long. The ends lost 0 bases at V and 2 bases at J; junction bases unmatched: 8. CDR3 sequence (DNA): TGCGCCAGCAGCTTGGGAGGTAGCGGGGACACCACAGATACGCAGTATTTT. It is translated as CASSLGGSGDTTDTQYF.

The chain links TRBV29-1 to TRBJ1-3; D is perhaps TRBD1 (5 bases). The CDR3 extends over 15 amino acids. Germline V gene data show CDR1 as SQVTM and CDR2 as ANQGSEA. Trimming took 7 bases from V and 0 from J, leaving 16 bases between them. The CDR3 region has the DNA TGCAGCGCCCAAACACAGGAAAGCTCTGGAAACACCATATATTTT. Its translation: CSAQTQESSGNTIYF.

This chain uses TRBV6-4 with TRBJ2-6; 11 bases fit TRBD1. The CDR3 totals 16 residues. CDR1 is MRHNA and CDR2 is SNTAGT in the germline V gene. The J segment lost 0 bases and the V segment lost 6 bases, leaving 1 base of the junction unmatched. The CDR3 sequence is CASSGTGGSGANVLTF. CDR3 DNA: TGTGCCAGCAGCGGGACAGGGGGCTCTGGGGCCAACGTCCTGACTTTC.

This chain uses TRBV4-1 with TRBJ2-2, with 7 bases matching TRBD1. Germline CDR1 MGHRA, CDR2 YSYEKL. After removal of 3 bases from V and 3 bases from J, the junction contained 7 bases not matched to a gene. CDR3 length equals 16 residues. The CDR3 coding sequence is TGCGCCAGCAGCCACCCCCGGGACAGCTACACCGGGGAGCTGTTTTTT. Its translation: CASSHPRDSYTGELFF.

The rearrangement links TRBV19 to TRBJ2-3; TRBD1 aligns across 7 bases. V shed 4 bases and J 0 bases; nucleotides not matched to a gene: 1. Looked up from germline, CDR1 is LNHDA and CDR2 is SQIVND (reference sequence). The CDR3 loop spans 14 amino acids. The CDR3 coding sequence is TGTGCCAGTAGTAGACAGGGTAGCACAGATACGCAGTATTTT. Translated: CASSRQGSTDTQYF.

V is TRBV15 and J is TRBJ2-3; D gene ambiguous. Trimming removed 1 base from V and 3 bases from J, with 5 bases in between. Germline loops: CDR1 LNHNV, CDR2 YYDKDF (reference sequence). The CDR3 sequence is 13 residues long. DNA of the CDR3: TGTGCCACCAGCAGAGGAAGAACAGATACGCAGTATTTT. Its protein product is CATSRGRTDTQYF.

The J gene is TRBJ2-5, the V gene TRBV18, with 10 bases matching TRBD2. V shed 2 bases, J shed 5 bases, and the junction held 8 bases outside the gene matches. This CDR3 region has 16 residues. Germline assignment: CDR1 KGHSH and CDR2 LQKENI. CDR3 nucleotide sequence: TGTGCCAGCTCACCAGCGAGCGGGAGGGCCATGGAGACCCAGTACTTC. Protein sequence: CASSPASGRAMETQYF.

This clone was counted once. The V call is TRBV4-3, the J call TRBJ1-6; D not resolved. With 4 bases removed from V and 7 bases from J, the gap between germline ends came to 8 bases. The germline V gene has CDR1 LGHNA and CDR2 YSLEER. The length of the CDR3 is 13 residues. The CDR3 loop reads CASSPGVNSPLHF. The CDR3 region has the DNA TGCGCCAGCAGCCCCGGAGTGAATTCACCCCTCCACTTT.

This clone was counted once. The gene calls are TRBV27 and TRBJ2-1; TRBD2 agrees at 7 bases. The CDR3 is made up of 16 amino acids. CDR1 is MNHEY and CDR2 is SMNVEV in the germline V gene (reference sequence). The ends lost 2 bases at V and 5 bases at J; junction bases unmatched: 9. For the CDR3, the DNA is TGTGCCAGCAGTTTAAGTTTCGCGGGGGTTAACAATGAGCAGTTCTTC. It specifies CASSLSFAGVNNEQFF.

The chain is built from TRBV5-4 and TRBJ2-7; no definite D call. Trimming stripped 4 bases from V and 3 bases from J, with 14 bases between. Germline V gene sequence: CDR1 SGHNT, CDR2 YYREEE (reference sequence). The CDR3 consists of 14 residues. The CDR3 loop reads CASSPTGSYYEQYF. CDR3 nucleotides: TGTGCCAGCAGCCCGACGGGCTCGTACTACGAGCAGTACTTC.

The rearrangement links TRBV11-2 to TRBJ2-3, with D tentatively TRBD2 (6 bases). From germline, CDR1 is SGHAT and CDR2 FQNNGV. This CDR3 region has 15 residues. The V and J ends lost 4 bases and 5 bases respectively, with 16 bases between them. CDR3 nucleotide sequence: TGTGCCAGCAGCTCAACGCCGAGACTAGTAGATACGCAGTATTTT. Residues: CASSSTPRLVDTQYF.